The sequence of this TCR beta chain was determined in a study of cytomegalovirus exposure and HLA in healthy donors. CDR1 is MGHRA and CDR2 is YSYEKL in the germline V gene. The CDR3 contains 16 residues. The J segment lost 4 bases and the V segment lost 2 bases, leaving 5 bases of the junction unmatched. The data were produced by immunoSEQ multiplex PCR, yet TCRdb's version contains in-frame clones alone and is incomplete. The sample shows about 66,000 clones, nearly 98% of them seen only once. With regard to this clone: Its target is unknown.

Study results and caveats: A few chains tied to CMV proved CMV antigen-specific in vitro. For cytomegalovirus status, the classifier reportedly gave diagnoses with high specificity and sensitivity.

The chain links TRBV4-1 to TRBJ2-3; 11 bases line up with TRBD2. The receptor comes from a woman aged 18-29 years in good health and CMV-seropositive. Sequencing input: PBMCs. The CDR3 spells CASSQTGTSGPDTQYF. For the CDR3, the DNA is TGCGCCAGCAGCCAAACCGGGACTAGCGGTCCAGATACGCAGTATTTT.